The following is a T cell receptor (beta chain) sequence with its context. This specimen comes from a study of shared clonotypes between healthy human individuals. The CDR3 is 14 residues long. The trim removed 4 bases at V and 5 bases at J, leaving 5 bases unmatched. Looked up from germline, CDR1 is LGHNA and CDR2 is YNFKEQ. Clones were read by immunoSEQ multiplex PCR, and TCRdb kept only the in-frame ones, dropping some. The sample lists about half a million clones; around 75% were seen once. J is TRBJ2-1 and V is TRBV4-2, with 7 bases that match TRBD2. This receptor was identified in a woman aged 35 to 49 in good health. Some clones in this sample may be carry-over from other donors' samples. Sequenced material: PBMCs. The CDR3 bases are TGTGCCAGCAGCCCTCGGACTAGAGACAATGAGCAGTTCTTC. Protein sequence: CASSPRTRDNEQFF.